Listed below are T cell receptor beta chains from one sample, sequenced in a study of shared clonotypes between healthy human individuals. TCRdb keeps only in-frame clones here, not all; method: immunoSEQ multiplex PCR. Among around 2,000,000 clones, 85% to 95% were seen once, and the ten largest hold roughly 0.13%. The sample consisted of naive CD4+ T cells sorted from blood. The source of these receptors is a man aged 18 to 29 in good health. Each CDR3 is given with its conserved first and last residue. D genes are given only for firm matches. Clone size, where shown, is once, few, many, or a class for clones that have expanded.

>TRBV10-3|NA|TRBJ2-1|NA
TGTGCCATCAGTGAGACCCTCAGACAGCGCCTGACAAACAATGAGCAGTTCTTC
CAISETLRQRLTNNEQFF
>TRBV10-2|NA|TRBJ1-1|once
TGCGCCAGCAGTGATGAGGGGTTCACTGAAGCTTTCTTT
CASSDEGFTEAFF
>TRBV18|NA|TRBJ1-2|few
TGTGCCAGCTCACCCCAGCCTGGAGAAACTAACTATGGCTACACCTTC
CASSPQPGETNYGYTF
>TRBV6-1|NA|TRBJ2-7|NA
TGTGCCAGCGGCCAGGGAACGGGCTACGAGCAGTACTTC
CASGQGTGYEQYF
>TRBV6-5|NA|TRBJ2-7|NA
TGTGCCAGCAGTTACTCTTCGATTCCCTACGAGCAGTACTTC
CASSYSSIPYEQYF
>TRBV30|NA|TRBJ2-1|NA
TGTGCCTGGAGTGTACCCAGTAAAAGTTGGTTCTTC
CAWSVPSKSWFF
>TRBV5-4|TRBD1|TRBJ1-6|NA
TGTGCCAGCAGCTTGGGGGACAGGGAGACTTCACCCCTCCACTTT
CASSLGDRETSPLHF
>TRBV30|NA|TRBJ1-6|NA
TGTGCCTGGAGTCGGGGGGATTATAATTCACCCCTCCACTTT
CAWSRGDYNSPLHF
>TRBV28|NA|TRBJ2-3|NA
TGTGCCAGCAGTTCCGGGACCTTGGGCCGATATACGCAGTATTTT
CASSSGTLGRYTQYF
>TRBV5-4|TRBD1|TRBJ2-7|NA
TGTGCCAGCAGCTTGAGGCAGGGGGCCAACGAGCAGTACTTC
CASSLRQGANEQYF
>TRBV18|NA|TRBJ1-6|NA
TGTGCCAGCTCACCAGTTGGAAGCTCCTATAATTCACCCCTCCACTTT
CASSPVGSSYNSPLHF
>TRBV27|NA|TRBJ1-1|NA
TGTGCCAGCAGTCTGTCGGCAGGGTTCCTGAACACTGAAGCTTTCTTT
CASSLSAGFLNTEAFF
>TRBV7-2|TRBD1|TRBJ1-5|NA
TGTGCCAGTTCGACAGGGTCGGACAATCAGCCCCAGCATTTT
CASSTGSDNQPQHF
>TRBV5-1|TRBD2|TRBJ2-5|NA
TGCGCCAGCAGCCGAGGACTAGCGGGAGGGATCGAGACCCAGTACTTC
CASSRGLAGGIETQYF
>TRBV19|TRBD1|TRBJ2-7|NA
TGTGCCAGTAGTATCGGGACAGCCTACGAGCAGTACTTC
CASSIGTAYEQYF
>TRBV6-6|NA|TRBJ1-5|few
TGTGCCAGCAGGAACTTTGATAGCAATCAGCCCCAGCATTTT
CASRNFDSNQPQHF
>TRBV6-5|NA|TRBJ2-3|NA
TGTGCCAGCAGTTACTCGGGACGGGCACCAACAGATACGCAGTATTTT
CASSYSGRAPTDTQYF
>TRBV27|NA|TRBJ2-4|NA
TGTGCCAGCAGTTTAGAGGGAGTAAAAAACATTCAGTACTTC
CASSLEGVKNIQYF
>TRBV9|TRBD1|TRBJ2-7|NA
TGTGCCAGCAGCGCGGGACAGGGTCCCTACGAGCAGTACTTC
CASSAGQGPYEQYF
>TRBV5-1|NA|TRBJ2-7|NA
TGCGCCAGCAGCTTGGATTTCAGGGACACCTACGAGCAGTACTTC
CASSLDFRDTYEQYF
>TRBV5-4|TRBD2|TRBJ2-3|NA
TGTGCCAGCAGCCGCGGGGGGGCGGGCGCAGATACGCAGTATTTT
CASSRGGAGADTQYF
>TRBV7-9|NA|TRBJ2-7|NA
TGTGCCAGCAGCCCGAGGATCGGGACTCCGTTGCAGCAGTACTTC
CASSPRIGTPLQQYF
>TRBV6-1|TRBD1|TRBJ1-1|NA
TGTGCCAGCAGTGAACCCCGAGGCAGGGGGCTAATGAACACTGAAGCTTTCTTT
CASSEPRGRGLMNTEAFF
>TRBV5-1|NA|TRBJ2-1|NA
TGCGCCAGCAGCCCTGAGGCGAGCTCCTACAATGAGCAGTTCTTC
CASSPEASSYNEQFF
>TRBV5-8|NA|TRBJ1-6|NA
TGTGCCAGCAATTCCAGGAATCTGGATTATTCACCCCTCCACTTT
CASNSRNLDYSPLHF
>TRBV7-9|TRBD1|TRBJ2-7|NA
TGTGCCAGCAGCTTAGTGGGGGACAGAGCCTCCTACGAGCAGTACTTC
CASSLVGDRASYEQYF
>TRBV5-1|NA|TRBJ2-7|NA
TGCGCCAGCAGCGTACCCCTCGGGGTCGAGCAGTACTTC
CASSVPLGVEQYF
>TRBV5-6|NA|TRBJ2-1|NA
TGTGCCAGCAGCCGCGTCTCTCCGACCCGAGAATTATACAATGAGCAGTTCTTC
CASSRVSPTRELYNEQFF
>TRBV2|TRBD1|TRBJ1-5|NA
TGTGCCAGCACCGATCAGGCTGGACAGGGCCAGCATTTT
CASTDQAGQGQHF
>TRBV19|TRBD1|TRBJ2-7|NA
TGTGCCAGTAGTATAGGGACAGGGGGCGAGCAGTACTTC
CASSIGTGGEQYF
>TRBV18|NA|TRBJ1-6|NA
TGTGCCAGCTCACCAGGGCCGGTGGGCTCACCCCTCCACTTT
CASSPGPVGSPLHF
>TRBV30|NA|TRBJ1-1|NA
TGTGCCTGGAGTGTATCGACAGACACTGAAGCTTTCTTT
CAWSVSTDTEAFF
>TRBV7-2|NA|TRBJ2-7|NA
TGTGCCAGCAGCCCCCGCAGCTCCTACGAGCAGTACTTC
CASSPRSSYEQYF
>TRBV4-1|NA|TRBJ2-5|NA
TGCGCCAGCAGCCAAGATCTATCCCCGCCGAGGACCCAGTACTTC
CASSQDLSPPRTQYF
>TRBV30|NA|TRBJ2-7|NA
TGTGCCTGGAGTGTACGGGGAGTCCACCGCGAGCAGTACTTC
CAWSVRGVHREQYF
>TRBV6-5|NA|TRBJ2-3|NA
TGTGCCAGCAGTTACGGATCAGGGCTGAGCACAGATACGCAGTATTTT
CASSYGSGLSTDTQYF
>TRBV18|NA|TRBJ1-6|NA
TGTGCCAGTAGGGGGTATAATTCACCCCTCCACTTT
CASRGYNSPLHF
>TRBV19|NA|TRBJ1-2|NA
TGTGCCAGTACAAAAGGGAGGGAGAATAGGGGCTACACCTTC
CASTKGRENRGYTF
>TRBV6-5|TRBD1|TRBJ1-2|NA
TGTGCCAGCAGGGCCGACAGGGTAGGGGGCTACACCTTC
CASRADRVGGYTF
>TRBV21-1|NA|TRBJ2-5|NA
TGTGCCAGCAGCAAAGTAGTCCAGCGGGGGAGGAAAGAGACCCAGTACTTC
CASSKVVQRGRKETQYF
>TRBV6-5|NA|TRBJ1-1|NA
TGTGCCAGCGGGGGCACCACTGAAGCTTTCTTT
CASGGTTEAFF
>TRBV27|TRBD2|TRBJ2-7|many
TGTGCCAGCAGTTCGTCTAGCGGGGGTTCCTACGAGCAGTACTTC
CASSSSSGGSYEQYF
>TRBV10-3|TRBD1|TRBJ2-5|NA
TGTGCCATCAGTGTGCAGGGGGAGAAGACCCAGTACTTC
CAISVQGEKTQYF
>TRBV9|NA|TRBJ1-3|NA
TGTGCCAGCAGCGTAGATGGCTCTGGAAACACCATATATTTT
CASSVDGSGNTIYF
>TRBV7-2|NA|TRBJ2-5|NA
TGTGCCAGCAGCTTAGCCCATCGGGCGGTAGAGACCCAGTACTTC
CASSLAHRAVETQYF
>TRBV5-1|NA|TRBJ2-5|NA
TGCGCCAGCAGCTTGTTCCAAATTGGGGAGACCCAGTACTTC
CASSLFQIGETQYF
>TRBV4-1|TRBD2|TRBJ2-4|NA
TGCGCCAGCAGCCAACCCACTAGCGGGAGTAAAGCCAAAAACATTCAGTACTTC
CASSQPTSGSKAKNIQYF
>TRBV11-2|NA|TRBJ1-3|NA
TGTGCCAGCAGCTTAGATCGGGTCAAAGCCTCTGGAAACACCATATATTTT
CASSLDRVKASGNTIYF
>TRBV4-1|TRBD2|TRBJ2-3|NA
TGCGCCAGCAGCCAAGATTACCGCGGGGGGGCAGATACGCAGTATTTT
CASSQDYRGGADTQYF
>TRBV9|NA|TRBJ1-6|NA
TGTGCCAGCAGCGTAGCTGACAGGCCCTATAATTCACCCCTCCACTTT
CASSVADRPYNSPLHF
>TRBV5-8|NA|TRBJ2-7|once
TGTGCCAGCAGCTTGGTTAGGTACGAGCAGTACTTC
CASSLVRYEQYF
>TRBV5-1|NA|TRBJ2-7|NA
TGCGCCAGCAGCTTGGGGCAGGTCGGTGGGGAGCAGTACTTC
CASSLGQVGGEQYF
>TRBV28|TRBD1|TRBJ1-5|NA
TGTGCCAGCAGTTCCGCAGGGGGCGGCAATCAGCCCCAGCATTTT
CASSSAGGGNQPQHF